Presented here are 16 T cell receptor beta chains from one specimen sequenced in a study of blood T cell repertoires in COVID-19. Using immunoSEQ multiplex PCR, the repertoire was profiled, and TCRdb retains in-frame clones only, with some absent. Of 200,000 to 300,000 clones detected, more than 75% appear once; the ten largest clones hold 1.5% to 2%. Sequences were obtained from PBMCs or T cells enriched from blood (not recorded which). The source of these receptors is a man aged 35 to 55 who had recovered from COVID-19.

The chain couples TRBV28 to TRBJ2-5; D is undetermined. V lost 3 bases, J lost 5 bases, and 4 bases lay in between. The CDR3 runs to 11 residues. Germline V gene data show CDR1 as MDHEN and CDR2 as SYDVKM. The CDR3 spells CASSFRETQYF. Written as DNA, the CDR3 is TGTGCCAGCAGTTTTCGTGAGACCCAGTACTTC.

The chain joins TRBV6-5 to TRBJ2-7; 7 nucleotides match TRBD2. Germline CDR1 and CDR2: MNHEY and SVGAGI. The CDR3 spans 15 residues. The junction had 12 bases not matched to a gene; V was cut back by 7 bases and J by 3 bases. DNA of the CDR3: TGTGCCAGCATATGGGAGAATTGGGGGGGCTACGAGCAGTACTTC. Amino acid sequence: CASIWENWGGYEQYF.

The chain is built from TRBV9 and TRBJ1-1; D call uncertain. Looked up from germline, CDR1 is SGDLS and CDR2 is YYNGEE. CDR3 length equals 19 residues. V lost 3 bases, J lost 4 bases, and 28 bases lay in between. CDR3: CASSAHSRHAKLPVTEAFF. CDR3 in DNA: TGTGCCAGCAGCGCTCACTCGAGACACGCGAAACTCCCGGTCACTGAAGCTTTCTTT. Combining the CDR3 with reference TRBV9 and TRBJ1-1 gives the whole variable domain DSGVTQTPKHLITATGQRVTLRCSPRSGDLSVYWYQQSLDQGLQFLIQYYNGEERAKGNILERFSAQQFPDLHSELNLSSLELGDSALYFCASSAHSRHAKLPVTEAFFGQGTRLTVV.

J is TRBJ1-4 and V is TRBV5-4; 10 bases are a match to TRBD1. Germline V lookup: CDR1 SGHNT, CDR2 YYREEE (reference sequence). The CDR3 spans 16 residues. With 0 bases clipped from V and 8 bases from J, the junction kept 7 bases outside the gene matches. The CDR3: CASSLAGTGVGEKLFF. The CDR3, as DNA: TGTGCCAGCAGCTTGGCGGGGACAGGGGTGGGCGAAAAACTGTTTTTT.

Here the CDR3 DNA reads TGCGCCAGCGCCACCGAGTCTTATAGCACAGATACGCAGTATTTT. Protein product: CASATESYSTDTQYF. The gene calls are TRBV5-1 and TRBJ2-3; D is uncertain. V was cut by 7 bases and J by 0 bases, with 15 bases left in between. CDR3 size: 15 residues. From germline, CDR1 is SGHRS and CDR2 YFSETQ.

CDR3 in amino acids: CASSVGLGLAGDLNTGELFF. The CDR3 bases are TGTGCCAGCAGCGTAGGGTTGGGACTAGCGGGAGATCTCAACACCGGGGAGCTGTTTTTT. The chain has TRBV9 and TRBJ2-2, with 14 bases fitting TRBD2. Looked up from germline, CDR1 is SGDLS and CDR2 is YYNGEE. The CDR3 has 20 residues. V shed 0 bases, J shed 2 bases, and the junction held 9 bases outside the gene matches.

The chain carries TRBV7-2 and TRBJ2-7, with TRBD2 matching 10 bases. Germline V gives CDR1 SGHTA, CDR2 FQGNSA. This CDR3 contains 15 residues. The trim removed 5 bases at V and 3 bases at J, leaving 7 bases unmatched. CDR3 sequence (DNA): TGTGCCAGCAGCGCTCTAGCGGGAGTTTTCTACGAGCAGTACTTC. It specifies CASSALAGVFYEQYF.

The chain recombines TRBV28 with TRBJ1-1; 8 nucleotides match TRBD1. After removal of 4 bases from V and 7 bases from J, the junction contained 20 bases not matched to a gene. The CDR3 loop spans 18 amino acids. Germline CDR1 and CDR2: MDHEN and SYDVKM. The CDR3 reads CASSSDGYRGTFTGEAFF. The CDR3, as DNA: TGTGCCAGCAGTTCGGATGGATACAGGGGGACGTTTACTGGTGAAGCTTTCTTT.

The chain links TRBV10-3 to TRBJ1-5; 8 positions agree with TRBD1. V shed 4 bases and J 6 bases; nucleotides not matched to a gene: 5. The CDR3 extends over 14 amino acids. Germline CDR1 is ENHRY and CDR2 is SYGVKD. The CDR3 reads CAISAGGGVQPQHF. The CDR3 DNA sequence: TGTGCCATCAGTGCAGGGGGCGGGGTTCAGCCCCAGCATTTT.

The V and J genes are TRBV6-5 and TRBJ1-1; D remains unclear. Trimming shortened V by 2 bases and J by 7 bases, and 5 bases separated the two germline ends. Looked up from germline, CDR1 is MNHEY and CDR2 is SVGAGI. The CDR3 is made up of 11 amino acids. CDR3 protein: CASSYESEAFF. CDR3 coding DNA: TGTGCCAGCAGTTACGAGAGTGAAGCTTTCTTT.

The chain couples TRBV3-1 (or the pseudogene TRBV3-2) to TRBJ2-3; 9 positions agree with TRBD1. This CDR3 has 16 residues. CDR1 and CDR2 from the germline V gene are LGHDT and YNNKEL (reference sequence). V was clipped by 4 bases and J by 4 bases; unmatched bases: 9. DNA of the CDR3: TGTGCCAGCAGCCCAAATCCGGGACAGGGCCCAGATACGCAGTATTTT. Amino acid sequence: CASSPNPGQGPDTQYF.

The chain combines TRBV6-5 with TRBJ2-1; the match to TRBD2 covers 11 bases. Germline CDR1 reads MNHEY; CDR2 reads SVGAGI. The J segment lost 6 bases and the V segment lost 4 bases, leaving 5 bases of the junction unmatched. This CDR3 is built from 15 residues. The CDR3 nucleotides are TGTGCCAGCAGTTCGGGACTAGCGGTAAGCAATGAGCAGTTCTTC. This codes for CASSSGLAVSNEQFF.

V usage is TRBV7-9 and J usage is TRBJ2-1; D is uncertain. CDR3 size: 18 residues. Between the trimmed V and J ends, which lost 0 bases and 1 base, there was a span of 16 bases. The germline gives CDR1 SEHNR, CDR2 FQNEAQ (reference sequence). CDR3: CASSLAQRLLGSYNEQFF. In nucleotides, the CDR3 is TGTGCCAGCAGCTTAGCTCAGAGACTGCTCGGATCCTACAATGAGCAGTTCTTC.

The rearrangement links TRBV18 to TRBJ2-7, with D tentatively TRBD2 (6 bases). Between the trimmed V and J ends, which lost 2 bases and 5 bases, there was a span of 7 bases. The CDR3 runs 12 residues. The germline V gene has CDR1 KGHSH and CDR2 LQKENI. CDR3 nucleotides: TGTGCCAGCTCACCAGGAGGGGACGAGCAGTACTTC. It yields the protein CASSPGGDEQYF. The full variable domain, rest sourced from reference TRBV18 and TRBJ2-7, is NAGVMQNPRHLVRRRGQEARLRCSPMKGHSHVYWYRQLPEEGLKFMVYLQKENIIDESGMPKERFSAEFPKEGPSILRIQQVVRGDSAAYFCASSPGGDEQYFGPGTRLTVT.

The chain joins TRBV11-2 to TRBJ2-7; 7 bases are a match to TRBD2. Germline V lookup: CDR1 SGHAT, CDR2 FQNNGV. Trimming removed 1 base from V and 3 bases from J; junction bases left unmatched: 9. The length of the CDR3 is 16 residues. The CDR3 DNA reads as TGTGCCAGCAGCTTAGTTGGCGGGAGTAGTATCTACGAGCAGTACTTC. Protein: CASSLVGGSSIYEQYF.

The rearrangement joins TRBV14 to TRBJ2-1; 8 nucleotides agree with TRBD2. Germline CDR1 is SGHDN and CDR2 is FVKESK. Trimming cost V 3 bases and J 3 bases; bases outside gene matches: 4. This CDR3 is 15 amino acids long. The CDR3: CASSQSGGYYNEQFF. The CDR3 nucleotides read TGTGCCAGCAGCCAGAGCGGGGGTTACTACAATGAGCAGTTCTTC.